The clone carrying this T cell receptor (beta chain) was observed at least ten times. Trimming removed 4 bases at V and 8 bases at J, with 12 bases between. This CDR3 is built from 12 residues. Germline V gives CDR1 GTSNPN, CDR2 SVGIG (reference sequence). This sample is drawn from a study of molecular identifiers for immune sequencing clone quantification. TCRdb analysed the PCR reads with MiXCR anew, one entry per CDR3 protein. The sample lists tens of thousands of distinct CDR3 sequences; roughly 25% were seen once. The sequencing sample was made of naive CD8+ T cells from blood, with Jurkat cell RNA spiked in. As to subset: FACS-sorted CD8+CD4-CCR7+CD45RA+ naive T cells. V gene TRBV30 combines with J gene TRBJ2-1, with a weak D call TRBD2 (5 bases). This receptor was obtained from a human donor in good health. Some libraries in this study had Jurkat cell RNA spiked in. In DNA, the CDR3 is TGTGCCTGGACTAGCCCGGAGGATGAGCAGTTCTTC. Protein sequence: CAWTSPEDEQFF.